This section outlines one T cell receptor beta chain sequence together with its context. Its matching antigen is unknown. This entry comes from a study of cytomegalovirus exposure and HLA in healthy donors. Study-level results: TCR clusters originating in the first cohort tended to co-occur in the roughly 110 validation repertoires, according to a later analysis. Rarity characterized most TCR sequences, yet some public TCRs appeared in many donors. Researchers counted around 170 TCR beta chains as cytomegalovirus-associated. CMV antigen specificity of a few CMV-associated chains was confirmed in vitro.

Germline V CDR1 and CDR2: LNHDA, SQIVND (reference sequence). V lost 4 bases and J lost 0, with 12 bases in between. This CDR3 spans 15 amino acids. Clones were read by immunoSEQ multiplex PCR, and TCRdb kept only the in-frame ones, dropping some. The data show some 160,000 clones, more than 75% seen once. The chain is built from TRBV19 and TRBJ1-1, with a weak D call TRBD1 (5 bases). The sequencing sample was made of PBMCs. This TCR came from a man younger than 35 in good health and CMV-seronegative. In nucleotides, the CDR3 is TGTGCCAGTAGTAAAGACAGTTTTATGAACACTGAAGCTTTCTTT. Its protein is CASSKDSFMNTEAFF.